Listed below are T cell receptor beta chains from one sample, sequenced in a study of cytomegalovirus exposure and HLA in healthy donors. Sequenced by immunoSEQ multiplex PCR; TCRdb stores in-frame clones only, minus some. The sample has about 120,000 clones; roughly 80% are singletons. The sample comprised PBMCs. These receptors all come from a man in his late teens or twenties in good health and CMV-seropositive. The CDR3 runs from the conserved cysteine through the conserved F or W. Each record gives: J gene, clone size, D gene, V gene, CDR3 DNA, CDR3 protein. A D gene is named only where the DNA matches it firmly. Only part of the rows carry a size: once, few, many, or a class if the clone is expanded.

>TRBJ1-1|-|-|TRBV30
TGTGCCCGTAACCCGCAGGAATTGGAAACTGAAGCTTTCTTT
CARNPQELETEAFF
>TRBJ2-2|once|-|TRBV6-6
TGTGCCAGCGGGTGGGGCGGGGGCGATACCGGGGAGCTGTTTTTT
CASGWGGGDTGELFF
>TRBJ1-1|few|-|TRBV11-3
TGTGCCAGCAGCCCGCGGGGGGGCAAATTGAACACTGAAGCTTTCTTT
CASSPRGGKLNTEAFF
>TRBJ2-7|once|TRBD1|TRBV19
TGTGCCAGTAGTACGGGACAGGGCGGCGAGCAGTACTTC
CASSTGQGGEQYF
>TRBJ1-5|-|-|TRBV2
TGTGCCAGCAGTGTCGCGGCGGGGCTGATCTTTCAGCCCCAGCATTTT
CASSVAAGLIFQPQHF
>TRBJ1-5|-|-|TRBV7-2
TGTGCCAGCAGCTTAGTAAATCAGCCCCAGCATTTT
CASSLVNQPQHF
>TRBJ2-1|few|TRBD1|TRBV6-6
TGTGCCAGCAGTCCCGCCAGGGGGTCCTACAATGAGCAGTTCTTC
CASSPARGSYNEQFF
>TRBJ2-7|-|TRBD1|TRBV9
TGTGCCAGCAGTCCTTTCCGGGACAGGGTCTACGAGCAGTACTTC
CASSPFRDRVYEQYF
>TRBJ1-1|-|TRBD1|TRBV4-3
TGCGCCAGCAGCCAAGCTCCGACAGGGATGAACACTGAAGCTTTCTTT
CASSQAPTGMNTEAFF
>TRBJ2-1|-|TRBD2|TRBV23-1
TGCGCCAGCAGTCAAAAAAGGACTAGCGGGTACAATGAGCAGTTCTTC
CASSQKRTSGYNEQFF
>TRBJ2-1|-|-|TRBV25-1
TGTGCCAGCAGTGAAACCAGGGGTTCGTCGCACAATGAGCAGTTCTTC
CASSETRGSSHNEQFF
>TRBJ2-3|-|TRBD2|TRBV5-1
TGCGCCAGCAGCTTGGGGTGGACTAGCGGGAGCACAGATACGCAGTATTTT
CASSLGWTSGSTDTQYF
>TRBJ2-1|-|-|TRBV5-1
TGCGCCAGCAGCAACACAGGTACTTACAATGAGCAGTTCTTC
CASSNTGTYNEQFF
>TRBJ2-6|-|TRBD2|TRBV19
TGTGCCAGTAGTTCCCAATGGGGGGGCTCTGGGGCCAACGTCCTGACTTTC
CASSSQWGGSGANVLTF
>TRBJ1-1|-|-|TRBV30
TGTGCCTGGAGTACAGGGCAGAACACTGAAGCTTTCTTT
CAWSTGQNTEAFF
>TRBJ1-1|-|-|TRBV30
TGTGCCTGGAGTGTCCATGTTGAAGCTTTCTTT
CAWSVHVEAFF
>TRBJ2-5|-|-|TRBV2
TGTGCCAGCAGTGATACAGGGAGACTCCAAGAGACCCAGTACTTC
CASSDTGRLQETQYF
>TRBJ1-2|-|-|TRBV7-2
TGTGCCAGCAGCTCGGTGATGTGTGGCTACACCTTC
CASSSVMCGYTF
>TRBJ1-5|-|-|TRBV27
TGTGCCAGCAGTTCTGGAGGGTATCAGCCCCAGCATTTT
CASSSGGYQPQHF
>TRBJ2-2|-|TRBD2|TRBV9
TGTGCCAGCAGCCCGGGGATGGTAGCGGGAACCGGGGAGCTGTTTTTT
CASSPGMVAGTGELFF
>TRBJ2-5|-|TRBD2|TRBV19
TGTGCCACCTCGGCTAGCGGCAAAGAGACCCAGTACTTC
CATSASGKETQYF
>TRBJ2-5|once|TRBD2|TRBV2
TGTGCCAGCAGTGGAACCTTGGGGAGACTAGCGGGGGAGACCCAGTACTTC
CASSGTLGRLAGETQYF
>TRBJ2-3|-|-|TRBV2
TGTGCCAGCAAGCGGAGCGGGAGCACAGATACGCAGTATTTT
CASKRSGSTDTQYF
>TRBJ1-1|-|-|TRBV6-5
TGTGCCAGCGCCAGCTCGGCGCAGGGCGAAGCTTTCTTT
CASASSAQGEAFF
>TRBJ1-2|-|-|TRBV6-5
TGTGCCAGCAGTTACGACAGCTATGGCTACACCTTC
CASSYDSYGYTF
>TRBJ2-7|once|TRBD1|TRBV5-1
TGCGCCAGCAGCTTGGGACAGGGGGTTACCGGTCCCTACGAGCAGTACTTC
CASSLGQGVTGPYEQYF
>TRBJ2-2|few|TRBD1|TRBV18
TGTGCCAGCTCTCCTTCAGGGGGCACCGGGGAGCTGTTTTTT
CASSPSGGTGELFF
>TRBJ1-2|-|-|TRBV7-9
TGTGCCAGCAGCACCCGACAGTATGGCTACACCTTC
CASSTRQYGYTF
>TRBJ1-6|-|-|TRBV14
TGTGCCAGCAGCCAAGAGCGGGGGATCGATAATTCACCCCTCCACTTT
CASSQERGIDNSPLHF
>TRBJ1-1|-|-|TRBV11-2
TGTGCCAGCAGCTTAGTTCGCAGGGCTGAAGCTTTCTTT
CASSLVRRAEAFF
>TRBJ1-2|few|-|TRBV19
TGTGCCAGTAGTAGAAACCAGGGGTATGGCTACACCTTC
CASSRNQGYGYTF
>TRBJ1-1|-|-|TRBV2
TGTGCCAGCAGGACCATTCAAGATCATGGAGCGGAAGCTTTCTTT
CASRTIQDHGAEAFF
>TRBJ2-1|-|-|TRBV7-2
TGTGCCAGCAGCTTCGAGCGCTACAATGAGCAGTTCTTC
CASSFERYNEQFF
>TRBJ1-2|-|TRBD1|TRBV7-9
TGTGCCAGCGACAGGGAAGGCTATGGCTACACCTTC
CASDREGYGYTF
>TRBJ2-3|-|TRBD2|TRBV9
TGTGCCAGCAGCCCCCGGACTAGCGGGTTCACAGATACGCAGTATTTT
CASSPRTSGFTDTQYF
>TRBJ2-6|-|-|TRBV5-1
TGCGCCAGCAGCCCTGCGAGCGGCGGGGGGGCCAACGTCCTGACTTTC
CASSPASGGGANVLTF
>TRBJ2-1|-|TRBD1|TRBV29-1
TGCAGCGTTGACCAGGGGGCGTCGTACAATGAGCAGTTCTTC
CSVDQGASYNEQFF
>TRBJ2-1|-|TRBD2|TRBV7-9
TGTGCCAGCAGCTTAACCGGGACTAGCTCCAATGAGCAGTTCTTC
CASSLTGTSSNEQFF
>TRBJ1-2|-|-|TRBV7-6
TGTGCCAGCAGCTCCCTCAGTTCGGAGTATGGCTACACCTTC
CASSSLSSEYGYTF
>TRBJ1-6|-|TRBD1|TRBV5-6
TGTGCCAGCAGCTTCGGACAGGCTAATTCACCCCTCCACTTT
CASSFGQANSPLHF
>TRBJ2-7|-|TRBD1|TRBV27
TGTGCCAGCAGTCCCGGGACAGGGTATTGGGAGCAGTACTTC
CASSPGTGYWEQYF
>TRBJ2-7|-|TRBD1|TRBV5-1
TGCGCCAGCAGCGGACAGGGGGACCCCCTAGTCGACGAGCAGTACTTC
CASSGQGDPLVDEQYF
>TRBJ1-5|-|-|TRBV7-9
TGTTCCAGCAGCCTCGGGACTTTTGGGGCAGATCAGCCCCAGCATTTT
CSSSLGTFGADQPQHF
>TRBJ1-1|-|TRBD1|TRBV15
TGTGCCACCAGGGTAGACAGGGCGGTGAACACTGAAGCTTTCTTT
CATRVDRAVNTEAFF
>TRBJ1-5|-|-|TRBV2
TGTGCCAGCAGTAAACTAATTAATCAGCCCCAGCATTTT
CASSKLINQPQHF
>TRBJ2-1|-|TRBD2|TRBV4-1
TGCGCCAGCAGCGAAACTAGAAGCGGGAGAGGGAATGAGCAGTTCTTC
CASSETRSGRGNEQFF
>TRBJ2-5|-|-|TRBV6-1
TGTGCCAGCAGTGAGGTTCCCGGGGAGACCCAGTACTTC
CASSEVPGETQYF
>TRBJ1-2|-|-|TRBV14
TGTGCCAGCAGCCAGACCGGGTTGGGTGGCTACACCTTC
CASSQTGLGGYTF
>TRBJ2-1|-|-|TRBV21-1
TGTGCCAGCCGAAGACAGGACGCCAATGAGCAGTTCTTC
CASRRQDANEQFF
>TRBJ2-3|few|TRBD2|TRBV7-9
TGTGCCAGCAGCTCGACGCCTAGCGGGCTGAGCACAGATACGCAGTATTTT
CASSSTPSGLSTDTQYF
>TRBJ2-1|-|-|TRBV19
TGTGCCAGTAGTATGGGCAGGTCTAATGAGCAGTTCTTC
CASSMGRSNEQFF
>TRBJ1-1|-|-|TRBV4-3
TGCGCCAGCAGCCAAGAAACTGAGGGTGTTGGTGGCACTGAAGCTTTCTTT
CASSQETEGVGGTEAFF
>TRBJ1-1|-|-|TRBV19
TGTGCCAGTAGTATAGGGGGCGGAGCAAACACTGAAGCTTTCTTT
CASSIGGGANTEAFF
>TRBJ2-3|-|-|TRBV5-6
TGTGCCAGCACTTCTCCTTCCACAGATACGCAGTATTTT
CASTSPSTDTQYF
>TRBJ1-2|-|TRBD1|TRBV29-1
TGCAGCGTGGGGGGACAGGGGGCTGACTATGGCTACACCTTC
CSVGGQGADYGYTF
>TRBJ2-7|-|TRBD2|TRBV4-3
TGCGCCAGCAGCCGAGGGGGACTAGTGGTCTTC
CASSRGGLVVF
>TRBJ2-1|-|TRBD1|TRBV27
TGTGCCAGCAGTCCTAGGGGGCAGTACAATGAGCAGTTCTTC
CASSPRGQYNEQFF
>TRBJ2-4|-|-|TRBV11-2
TGTGCCAGCAGCACGCTGGGCGTTTCTCATCCCGCCAAAAACATTCAGTACTTC
CASSTLGVSHPAKNIQYF
>TRBJ1-6|-|-|TRBV7-2
TGTGCCAGCAGCTTAGCTACCGGGGGTTACAACTCACCCCTCCACTTT
CASSLATGGYNSPLHF
>TRBJ2-7|-|TRBD1|TRBV5-5
TGTGCCAGCAGCAAAAGCGGACAGGGCTACGAGCAGTACTTC
CASSKSGQGYEQYF